Shown below are 11 T cell receptor beta chains from a single sample sequenced in a study of PD-1 blockade in mismatch repair-deficient tumors. Sequenced by immunoSEQ multiplex PCR; TCRdb stores in-frame clones only, minus some. The table lists around 100,000 clones, 60% to 85% of them singletons. The sequencing used peripheral blood, collected 60 weeks after starting pembrolizumab. The receptors were sampled from an adult with mismatch repair-deficient cancer.

This clone was seen just once. The gene calls are TRBV5-1 and TRBJ1-2, with a possible D match to TRBD1 (5 bases). V was cut by 4 bases and J by 5 bases, with 15 bases left in between. Looked up from germline, CDR1 is SGHRS and CDR2 is YFSETQ. The CDR3 length is 14 residues. The CDR3 DNA follows: TGCGCCAGCAGCCCGGGGGGGACGCTTTATGGCTACACCTTC. It yields the protein CASSPGGTLYGYTF.

The V and J genes are TRBV5-1 and TRBJ2-1; 8 nucleotides agree with TRBD2. The CDR3 is made up of 15 amino acids. In germline, CDR1 is SGHRS, CDR2 YFSETQ. V shed 4 bases and J 6 bases; nucleotides not matched to a gene: 9. CDR3 loop: CASSPGLVFANEQFF. CDR3 DNA sequence: TGCGCCAGCAGCCCGGGACTAGTTTTTGCCAATGAGCAGTTCTTC.

This clone was detected only a few times. The chain couples TRBV5-4 to TRBJ2-7; 8 bases map to TRBD2. The CDR3 runs 15 residues. The V gene end was trimmed by 7 bases and the J gene end by 5 bases; junction bases not matched to a gene: 14. Looked up from germline, CDR1 is SGHNT and CDR2 is YYREEE (reference sequence). The CDR3 coding sequence is TGTGCCAGCCAACCTGAGGGCGGGAGGCTCGACGAGCAGTACTTC. Translation gives CASQPEGGRLDEQYF.

V gene TRBV2 combines with J gene TRBJ1-2; 8 bases line up with TRBD1. This CDR3 has 14 residues. V gave up 6 bases and J gave up 3 bases; unmatched junction bases: 6. Germline V gives CDR1 SNHLY, CDR2 FYNNEI. The CDR3 is CASSSDRAYYGYTF. DNA of the CDR3: TGTGCCAGCAGCTCGGACAGGGCCTACTATGGCTACACCTTC. Supplemented by reference TRBV2 and TRBJ1-2, the full variable domain reads EPEVTQTPSHQVTQMGQEVILRCVPISNHLYFYWYRQILGQKVEFLVSFYNNEISEKSEIFDDQFSVERPDGSNFTLKIRSTKLEDSAMYFCASSSDRAYYGYTFGSGTRLTVV.

The V gene is TRBV7-2, the J gene TRBJ2-1; 10 bases map to TRBD2. The CDR3 spans 17 residues. Germline CDR1 and CDR2: SGHTA and FQGNSA. V gave up 4 bases and J gave up 5 bases; unmatched junction bases: 11. CDR3 coding DNA: TGTGCCAGCAGCTCCTTACTAGCGGGGAGGTCAAACAATGAGCAGTTCTTC. It translates to CASSSLLAGRSNNEQFF. The variable domain in full, completed from reference TRBV7-2 and TRBJ2-1, reads GAGVSQSPSNKVTEKGKDVELRCDPISGHTALYWYRQSLGQGLEFLIYFQGNSAPDKSGLPSDRFSAERTGGSVSTLTIQRTQQEDSAVYLCASSSLLAGRSNNEQFFGPGTRLTVL.

The chain recombines TRBV5-1 with TRBJ2-3; 8 bases map to TRBD1. Germline values: CDR1 SGHRS, CDR2 YFSETQ. The V and J ends lost 2 bases and 8 bases, in that order; junction bases with no gene match: 4. This CDR3 comprises 13 residues. The CDR3 DNA sequence: TGCGCCAGCAGCTTCGGACAGGGAGGTACGCAGTATTTT. Its protein is CASSFGQGGTQYF.

This chain joins TRBV30 and TRBJ2-1; no clear D gene. Trimming pared 0 bases from V and 9 bases from J, leaving 6 bases between. CDR3 length: 11 residues. The V gene's germline CDR1 is GTSNPN and CDR2 SVGIG (reference sequence). The CDR3 spells CAWSVAVEQFF. The CDR3 region has the DNA TGTGCCTGGAGTGTAGCTGTTGAGCAGTTCTTC.

The chain has TRBV6-5 and TRBJ2-7, with D unclear. Between the trimmed V and J ends, which lost 4 bases and 3 bases, there was a span of 13 bases. Germline-derived CDR1 and CDR2 are MNHEY and SVGAGI. This CDR3 region has 14 residues. CDR3 DNA: TGTGCCAGCAGTTTAGGACCGTCGGTCTACGAGCAGTACTTC. The encoded protein is CASSLGPSVYEQYF.

This clone was detected many times. The V gene is TRBV4-1, the J gene TRBJ2-3, with TRBD1 identical over 9 bases. The junction had 20 bases not matched to a gene; V was cut back by 0 bases and J by 4 bases. CDR1 MGHRA and CDR2 YSYEKL come from the germline V gene. The CDR3 spans 21 residues. The CDR3, as DNA: TGCGCCAGCAGCCAAGAAAGGGTGCCGGGACAGGGAAGTTCGTATGCAGATACGCAGTATTTT. This codes for CASSQERVPGQGSSYADTQYF.

This rearrangement joins TRBV5-1 to TRBJ2-2; D not resolved. Germline assignment: CDR1 SGHRS and CDR2 YFSETQ. The CDR3 is 14 residues long. Trimming took off 4 bases at V and 1 base at J, with 8 bases between the two ends. CDR3 sequence reads: CASSRPGNTGELFF. CDR3 DNA: TGCGCCAGCAGCCGGCCGGGGAACACCGGGGAGCTGTTTTTT.

The chain is built from TRBV2 and TRBJ1-1; 8 positions agree with TRBD1. Germline CDR1 and CDR2: SNHLY and FYNNEI. The CDR3 is made up of 15 amino acids. V dropped 5 bases and J dropped 6; count of bases not matched to a gene: 11. CDR3 region: CASSRAGTGLAEAFF. CDR3 in DNA: TGTGCCAGCAGTAGAGCCGGGACAGGTCTAGCTGAAGCTTTCTTT. The entire variable domain, with the rest obtained from reference TRBV2 and TRBJ1-1, is as follows: EPEVTQTPSHQVTQMGQEVILRCVPISNHLYFYWYRQILGQKVEFLVSFYNNEISEKSEIFDDQFSVERPDGSNFTLKIRSTKLEDSAMYFCASSRAGTGLAEAFFGQGTRLTVV.